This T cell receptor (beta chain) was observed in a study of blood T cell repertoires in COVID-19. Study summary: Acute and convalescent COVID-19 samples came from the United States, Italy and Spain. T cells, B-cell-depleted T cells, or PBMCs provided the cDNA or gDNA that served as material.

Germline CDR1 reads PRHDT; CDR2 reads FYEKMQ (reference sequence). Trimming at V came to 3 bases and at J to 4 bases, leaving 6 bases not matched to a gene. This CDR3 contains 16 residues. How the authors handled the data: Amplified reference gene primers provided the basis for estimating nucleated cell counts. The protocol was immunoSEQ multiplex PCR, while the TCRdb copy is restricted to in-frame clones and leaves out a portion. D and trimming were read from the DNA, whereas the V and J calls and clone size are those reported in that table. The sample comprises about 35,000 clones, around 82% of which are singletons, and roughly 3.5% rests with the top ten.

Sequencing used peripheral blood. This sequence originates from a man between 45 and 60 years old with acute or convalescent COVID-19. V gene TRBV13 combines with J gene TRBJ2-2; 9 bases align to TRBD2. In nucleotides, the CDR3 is TGTGCCAGCAGCTTTAGCGGGAGCCGGGTCACCGGGGAGCTGTTTTTT. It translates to CASSFSGSRVTGELFF.